A selection of T cell receptor beta chains follows, all from one sample in a study of T cell responses to AZD1222 COVID-19 vaccine. Some clones are missing from TCRdb's copy, which holds only in-frame ones; the method was immunoSEQ multiplex PCR. Seen here are fewer than 200,000 clones, 92% observed once, and the top ten hold about 4.5%. Sample: peripheral blood, taken on day 0 of MenACWY control vaccination. Receptors were obtained from an adult in good health. Each CDR3 is given with its conserved first and last residue. Each record gives: clone size, V gene, J gene, D gene, CDR3 DNA, CDR3 protein. A D gene is named only where the DNA matches it firmly. Clone sizes are given selectively: once, few, many, or a class where the clone is expanded.

abundance: NA
v_gene: TRBV25-1
j_gene: TRBJ2-6
d_gene: TRBD1
CDR3nt: TGTGCCAGCAGGGGACAGGGTGTTTGGGCCAACGTCCTGACTTTC
CDR3aa: CASRGQGVWANVLTF

abundance: NA
v_gene: TRBV6-5
j_gene: TRBJ1-2
d_gene: NA
CDR3nt: TGTGCCAGCAGCCGGGACATCACCGGGGGCTATGGCTACACCTTC
CDR3aa: CASSRDITGGYGYTF

abundance: NA
v_gene: TRBV19
j_gene: TRBJ2-7
d_gene: TRBD1
CDR3nt: TGTGCCAGTAGTGGACGACAGGGATTTGGGCAGTACTTC
CDR3aa: CASSGRQGFGQYF

abundance: NA
v_gene: TRBV3-1/TRBV3-2
j_gene: TRBJ2-7
d_gene: TRBD1
CDR3nt: TGTGCCAGCAGCCAAGAACCGGGACAGGGGTTCTACGAGCAGTACTTC
CDR3aa: CASSQEPGQGFYEQYF

abundance: NA
v_gene: TRBV12-3/TRBV12-4
j_gene: TRBJ1-5
d_gene: TRBD1
CDR3nt: TGTGCCAGTAAAGACAGGGGCGACCAGCCCCAGCATTTT
CDR3aa: CASKDRGDQPQHF

abundance: NA
v_gene: TRBV19
j_gene: TRBJ2-1
d_gene: NA
CDR3nt: TGTGCCAGTAGTATCGGACGGAGCTCCTACAATGAGCAGTTCTTC
CDR3aa: CASSIGRSSYNEQFF

abundance: NA
v_gene: TRBV7-3
j_gene: TRBJ1-1
d_gene: NA
CDR3nt: TGTGCCAGCAGCTTAGTCCCAGGCAAGAACACTGAAGCTTTCTTT
CDR3aa: CASSLVPGKNTEAFF

abundance: once
v_gene: TRBV19
j_gene: TRBJ1-5
d_gene: NA
CDR3nt: TGTGCCAGCAACAGTTATAGCAATCAGCCCCAGCATTTT
CDR3aa: CASNSYSNQPQHF

abundance: NA
v_gene: TRBV5-1
j_gene: TRBJ1-1
d_gene: NA
CDR3nt: TGCGCCAGCAGCTTGTGGGGGGAAGCTTTCTTT
CDR3aa: CASSLWGEAFF

abundance: once
v_gene: TRBV6-5
j_gene: TRBJ1-2
d_gene: NA
CDR3nt: TGTGCCAGCAGTTCGGATATCTACCCATTTGGGGTTGGCTACACCTTC
CDR3aa: CASSSDIYPFGVGYTF

abundance: NA
v_gene: TRBV7-3
j_gene: TRBJ2-1
d_gene: NA
CDR3nt: TGTGCCAGCAGCCTAGCCCTAGCAGCCTACAATGAGCAGTTCTTC
CDR3aa: CASSLALAAYNEQFF

abundance: once
v_gene: TRBV7-2
j_gene: TRBJ2-1
d_gene: NA
CDR3nt: TGTGCCAGCAGCCCTCAAACGCTGGGGGGCAATGAGCAGTTCTTC
CDR3aa: CASSPQTLGGNEQFF

abundance: NA
v_gene: TRBV6-1
j_gene: TRBJ1-4
d_gene: TRBD1
CDR3nt: TGTGCCAGCAGTGATATGACAGGGGGACGGGAAAAACTGTTTTTT
CDR3aa: CASSDMTGGREKLFF

abundance: NA
v_gene: TRBV19
j_gene: TRBJ2-5
d_gene: TRBD2
CDR3nt: TGTGCCAGTAGTATTGGAGCGGGAGGACAATCGGGGGAGACCCAGTACTTC
CDR3aa: CASSIGAGGQSGETQYF

abundance: NA
v_gene: TRBV3-1/TRBV3-2
j_gene: TRBJ1-3
d_gene: TRBD1
CDR3nt: TGTGCCAGCAGCCAAGGGGTGGGACAGGGGGCGTTGGTCGGCACCATATATTTT
CDR3aa: CASSQGVGQGALVGTIYF

abundance: NA
v_gene: TRBV2
j_gene: TRBJ2-1
d_gene: TRBD2
CDR3nt: TGTGCCAGCAGTGCCCGGACTAGCGCCGACGGTGAGCAGTTCTTC
CDR3aa: CASSARTSADGEQFF

abundance: NA
v_gene: TRBV5-4
j_gene: TRBJ2-5
d_gene: NA
CDR3nt: TGTGCCAGCAGCTTATATGGGGTTGGCGAGACCCAGTACTTC
CDR3aa: CASSLYGVGETQYF

abundance: NA
v_gene: TRBV7-9
j_gene: TRBJ2-2
d_gene: NA
CDR3nt: TGTGCCAGCAGCTTAGGTAGTAGGACCGGGGAGCTGTTTTTT
CDR3aa: CASSLGSRTGELFF

abundance: NA
v_gene: TRBV14
j_gene: TRBJ2-7
d_gene: NA
CDR3nt: TGTGCCAGCAGCCAAGATTTAGCCAACCAGCAGTACTTC
CDR3aa: CASSQDLANQQYF

abundance: NA
v_gene: TRBV7-9
j_gene: TRBJ1-5
d_gene: NA
CDR3nt: TGTGCCAGCAGCTTAACAGGGATCTTCAATCAGCCCCAGCATTTT
CDR3aa: CASSLTGIFNQPQHF

abundance: NA
v_gene: TRBV7-9
j_gene: TRBJ2-7
d_gene: NA
CDR3nt: TGTGCCAGCAGCAAAGCCCCCTCCTACGAGCAGTACTTC
CDR3aa: CASSKAPSYEQYF

abundance: NA
v_gene: TRBV11-3
j_gene: TRBJ2-2
d_gene: NA
CDR3nt: TGTGCCAGCAGCTTAGATGGAGCCTTTCCCGGGGAGCTGTTTTTT
CDR3aa: CASSLDGAFPGELFF

abundance: once
v_gene: TRBV20-1
j_gene: TRBJ1-1
d_gene: NA
CDR3nt: TGCAGTGCTAGTTGGGACCGCACCCAAGAAGCTTTCTTT
CDR3aa: CSASWDRTQEAFF

abundance: NA
v_gene: TRBV28
j_gene: TRBJ1-5
d_gene: NA
CDR3nt: TGTGCCAGCAGCCCCTGGACGGGCCGCGATCAGCCCCAGCATTTT
CDR3aa: CASSPWTGRDQPQHF

abundance: NA
v_gene: TRBV21-1
j_gene: TRBJ1-5
d_gene: NA
CDR3nt: TGTGCCAGCCGGGGGGGCAATCAGCCCCAGCATTTT
CDR3aa: CASRGGNQPQHF

abundance: few
v_gene: TRBV30
j_gene: TRBJ1-2
d_gene: NA
CDR3nt: TGTGCCTGGAGGGGGAGGACCGACCAGTCCTACACCTTC
CDR3aa: CAWRGRTDQSYTF

abundance: once
v_gene: TRBV15
j_gene: TRBJ1-6
d_gene: TRBD1
CDR3nt: TGTGCCACCAGCCCCCGGGACAGGGGGTATTCCTCCTATAATTCACCCCTCCACTTT
CDR3aa: CATSPRDRGYSSYNSPLHF

abundance: NA
v_gene: TRBV2
j_gene: TRBJ1-4
d_gene: TRBD1
CDR3nt: TGTGCCAGCAGTGAGAGACAGGGGATAAATGAAAAACTGTTTTTT
CDR3aa: CASSERQGINEKLFF

abundance: NA
v_gene: TRBV6-5
j_gene: TRBJ1-5
d_gene: TRBD1
CDR3nt: TGTGCCAGCAGTCCGGACAGGGCGAACAATCAGCCCCAGCATTTT
CDR3aa: CASSPDRANNQPQHF

abundance: NA
v_gene: TRBV9
j_gene: TRBJ2-1
d_gene: TRBD2
CDR3nt: TGTGCCAGTACTAGCGGGAGTGACTCCTACAATGAGCAGTTCTTC
CDR3aa: CASTSGSDSYNEQFF

abundance: NA
v_gene: TRBV2
j_gene: TRBJ1-6
d_gene: TRBD1
CDR3nt: TGTGCCAGCATGGGAGGGGACAGGGGCTATAATTCACCCCTCCACTTT
CDR3aa: CASMGGDRGYNSPLHF

abundance: NA
v_gene: TRBV11-3
j_gene: TRBJ2-1
d_gene: TRBD2
CDR3nt: TGTGCCAGCACCCGCCCGGCTAGCGGGAGAGATGAGCAGTTCTTC
CDR3aa: CASTRPASGRDEQFF

abundance: NA
v_gene: TRBV7-3
j_gene: TRBJ2-5
d_gene: NA
CDR3nt: TGTGCCAGCAGCTCCGGGGGCGGGCAAGAGACCCAGTACTTC
CDR3aa: CASSSGGGQETQYF

abundance: NA
v_gene: TRBV10-2
j_gene: TRBJ1-1
d_gene: NA
CDR3nt: TGCGCCAGCAGTAATTACCGGGAGAGCACTGAAGCTTTCTTT
CDR3aa: CASSNYRESTEAFF

abundance: NA
v_gene: TRBV11-3
j_gene: TRBJ2-3
d_gene: NA
CDR3nt: TGTGCCAGCAGCTTAGAGACTAGCACAGATACGCAGTATTTT
CDR3aa: CASSLETSTDTQYF

abundance: NA
v_gene: TRBV27
j_gene: TRBJ1-4
d_gene: NA
CDR3nt: TGTGCCAGCAGTTTAGGGCCACGTGGTGGAAAACTGTTTTTT
CDR3aa: CASSLGPRGGKLFF

abundance: once
v_gene: TRBV7-8
j_gene: TRBJ1-5
d_gene: TRBD1
CDR3nt: TGTGCCAGCAGCTTAGGGGACAGCGAAAATCAGCCCCAGCATTTT
CDR3aa: CASSLGDSENQPQHF

abundance: NA
v_gene: TRBV20-1
j_gene: TRBJ2-5
d_gene: NA
CDR3nt: TGCAGTGCTTATCCCCAAGAGACCCAGTACTTC
CDR3aa: CSAYPQETQYF

abundance: NA
v_gene: TRBV5-1
j_gene: TRBJ1-4
d_gene: NA
CDR3nt: TGCGCCAGCAGCCCGGTTACTAATGAAAAACTGTTTTTT
CDR3aa: CASSPVTNEKLFF

abundance: NA
v_gene: TRBV5-1
j_gene: TRBJ1-1
d_gene: NA
CDR3nt: TGCGCCAGCAGCTTGGGGGTCGCCAGGTCGCCTGAAGCTTTCTTT
CDR3aa: CASSLGVARSPEAFF

abundance: once
v_gene: TRBV6-2/TRBV6-3
j_gene: TRBJ2-5
d_gene: NA
CDR3nt: TGTGCCAGCAGCTCACGGCCCGAGACCCAGTACTTC
CDR3aa: CASSSRPETQYF

abundance: NA
v_gene: TRBV25-1
j_gene: TRBJ1-6
d_gene: NA
CDR3nt: TGTGCCAGCAGAGGGGGGCCGTCTAATTCACCCCTCCACTTT
CDR3aa: CASRGGPSNSPLHF

abundance: once
v_gene: TRBV30
j_gene: TRBJ1-3
d_gene: NA
CDR3nt: TGTGCCTGGAACCCCGCAGGGGCGAGGCCCGGAAACACCATATATTTT
CDR3aa: CAWNPAGARPGNTIYF

abundance: NA
v_gene: TRBV7-2
j_gene: TRBJ2-1
d_gene: TRBD2
CDR3nt: TGTGCCAGCAGCCTCGGACTAGCGGTTAGCTCCTACAATGAGCAGTTCTTC
CDR3aa: CASSLGLAVSSYNEQFF

abundance: NA
v_gene: TRBV7-2
j_gene: TRBJ2-1
d_gene: TRBD2
CDR3nt: TGTGCCAGCAGCTTCCGGGACTACCTTAACAATGAGCAGTTCTTC
CDR3aa: CASSFRDYLNNEQFF

abundance: NA
v_gene: TRBV27
j_gene: TRBJ1-1
d_gene: NA
CDR3nt: TGTGCCACGAAGAACAGGGTGAAGGGTGAAGCTTTCTTT
CDR3aa: CATKNRVKGEAFF

abundance: NA
v_gene: TRBV5-4
j_gene: TRBJ2-2
d_gene: NA
CDR3nt: TGTGCCAGCAGCTGGGGGCCCAACACCGGGGAGCTGTTTTTT
CDR3aa: CASSWGPNTGELFF

abundance: NA
v_gene: TRBV7-8
j_gene: TRBJ2-1
d_gene: TRBD2
CDR3nt: TGTGCCAGCGGACTAGCGGGATTTAATGAGCAGTTCTTC
CDR3aa: CASGLAGFNEQFF

abundance: once
v_gene: TRBV7-8
j_gene: TRBJ2-7
d_gene: TRBD1
CDR3nt: TGTGCCAGCAGCCGAGACGGACAGGGGTGGTCCTACGAGCAGTACTTC
CDR3aa: CASSRDGQGWSYEQYF

abundance: NA
v_gene: TRBV7-2
j_gene: TRBJ1-2
d_gene: NA
CDR3nt: TGTGCCAGCAGCTTTGCATCGGGGACAACGTATGGCTACACCTTC
CDR3aa: CASSFASGTTYGYTF

abundance: NA
v_gene: TRBV30
j_gene: TRBJ1-2
d_gene: TRBD1
CDR3nt: TGTGCCTGGAGTCCAGGGGGTGGCTACACCTTC
CDR3aa: CAWSPGGGYTF

abundance: NA
v_gene: TRBV29-1
j_gene: TRBJ1-2
d_gene: NA
CDR3nt: TGCAGCGTTGAATCCCCCGAGGTGTATGGCTACACCTTC
CDR3aa: CSVESPEVYGYTF

abundance: NA
v_gene: TRBV11-2
j_gene: TRBJ1-2
d_gene: TRBD1
CDR3nt: TGTGCCAGCAGCTTGGACCGACAGGGGGCTCTGAACTATGGCTACACCTTC
CDR3aa: CASSLDRQGALNYGYTF

abundance: once
v_gene: TRBV6-5
j_gene: TRBJ2-3
d_gene: NA
CDR3nt: TGTGCCAGCAGTTACTCGAGTCGAGATACGCAGTATTTT
CDR3aa: CASSYSSRDTQYF

abundance: NA
v_gene: TRBV5-5
j_gene: TRBJ2-5
d_gene: TRBD1
CDR3nt: TGTGCCAGCAGCCCCGCTGACAGGGGCCGAGAGACCCAGTACTTC
CDR3aa: CASSPADRGRETQYF

abundance: NA
v_gene: TRBV24-1
j_gene: TRBJ2-1
d_gene: TRBD2
CDR3nt: TGTGCCACCAGCCTAGCGGGAGGCTCCTGGAATGAGCAGTTCTTC
CDR3aa: CATSLAGGSWNEQFF

abundance: few
v_gene: TRBV2
j_gene: TRBJ1-1
d_gene: NA
CDR3nt: TGTGCCAGCAGCGCGGACAGATTCAACACTGAAGCTTTCTTT
CDR3aa: CASSADRFNTEAFF